Shown below are 26 T cell receptor beta chains from a single sample sequenced in a study of T cells after yellow fever vaccination. One entry per CDR3 protein results from TCRdb running MiXCR on the 5' RACE reads. The table has hundreds of thousands of distinct CDR3 sequences, approximately 13% seen once; the top ten hold 14% to 15%. Sequenced material: PBMCs, taken on the day of the yellow fever booster vaccination. These receptors were collected from a man between 25 and 39 years old who received the YFV17D yellow fever vaccine.

Only a few counts were recorded for this clonotype. The chain carries TRBV19 and TRBJ2-5; perhaps TRBD1 as D (6 bases). Per the germline V gene, CDR1 is LNHDA and CDR2 is SQIVND (reference sequence). This CDR3 region has 15 residues. With 4 bases removed from V and 5 bases from J, the gap between germline ends came to 17 bases. The CDR3 is CASSTATGLGETQYF. As DNA, the CDR3 is TGTGCCAGTAGTACAGCGACAGGATTGGGGGAGACCCAGTACTTC.

This clonotype was detected a few times. The chain's CDR3 is CASSQQGWSTEAFF. The CDR3 DNA is TGTGCCAGCAGCCAACAGGGTTGGAGCACTGAAGCTTTCTTT. The V gene is TRBV7-3, the J gene TRBJ1-1; perhaps TRBD1 as D (6 bases). Trimming pared 5 bases from V and 4 bases from J, leaving 14 bases between. The CDR3 runs to 14 residues. From germline, CDR1 is SGHTA and CDR2 FQGTGA.

This clonotype has just a few counts. The chain employs TRBV30 and TRBJ2-1; 7 bases are shared with TRBD2. This CDR3 has 14 amino acids. Germline trimming cut 8 bases from V and 0 bases from J; bases unmatched to any gene: 7. Germline assignment: CDR1 GTSNPN and CDR2 SVGIG (reference sequence). CDR3 sequence: CAEGRESSYNEQFF. The CDR3 bases are TGTGCCGAGGGGCGGGAGAGCTCCTACAATGAGCAGTTCTTC. Supplemented by reference TRBV30 and TRBJ2-1, the full variable domain reads SQTIHQWPATLVQPVGSPLSLECTVEGTSNPNLYWYRQAAGRGLQLLFYSVGIGQISSEVPQNLSASRPQDRQFILSSKKLLLSDSGFYLCAEGRESSYNEQFFGPGTRLTVL.

This clonotype was counted between two and nine times. The CDR3 loop reads CASSYTLNTEAFF. The CDR3 DNA reads TGTGCCAGCAGTTACACCTTGAACACTGAAGCTTTCTTT. The genes are TRBV6-5 and TRBJ1-1; D call uncertain. Trimming shortened V by 2 bases and J by 0 bases, and 4 bases separated the two germline ends. The CDR3 consists of 13 residues. Per the germline V gene, CDR1 is MNHEY and CDR2 is SVGAGI.

In this sample, this clonotype turned up a few times. CDR3 loop: CASDKTPGLVSAGELFF. The CDR3 DNA is TGTGCCAGTGACAAGACACCGGGACTAGTGAGCGCCGGGGAGCTGTTTTTT. This sequence joins TRBV2 and TRBJ2-2; 8 nucleotides align to TRBD2. Germline-derived CDR1 and CDR2 are SNHLY and FYNNEI. This CDR3 is built from 17 residues. V dropped 9 bases and J dropped 6; count of bases not matched to a gene: 18.

This clonotype was counted many times. The chain employs TRBV7-9 and TRBJ2-3; TRBD2 aligns across 7 bases. The V segment lost 8 bases and the J segment 3 bases; nucleotides outside the gene matches: 11. The CDR3 sequence is 15 residues long. Looked up from germline, CDR1 is SEHNR and CDR2 is FQNEAQ (reference sequence). The chain's CDR3 is CASDLNMGGTDTQYF. The CDR3 nucleotides read TGTGCCAGCGACCTAAATATGGGGGGGACAGATACGCAGTATTTT.

The rearrangement joins TRBV14 to TRBJ2-1; no clear D. The CDR3 contains 18 residues. V dropped 0 bases and J dropped 0 bases, with 15 bases sitting between them. Germline-derived CDR1 and CDR2 are SGHDN and FVKESK. This CDR3 is CASSQDAGLWSSYNEQFF. The DNA of the CDR3 is TGTGCCAGCAGCCAAGACGCCGGGCTTTGGAGCTCCTACAATGAGCAGTTCTTC.

The rearrangement uses TRBV7-2 and TRBJ2-3; perhaps TRBD2 as D (7 bases). V was cut by 5 bases and J by 6 bases, with 15 bases left in between. The CDR3 totals 14 residues. CDR1 SGHTA and CDR2 FQGNSA come from the germline V gene. DNA for the CDR3: TGTGCCAGCAGCCCGGGGAGGGGGATGGATACGCAGTATTTT. Translation gives CASSPGRGMDTQYF.

This clonotype was recorded a few times. This chain links TRBV7-9 with TRBJ2-1; D not certain. Germline V gives CDR1 SEHNR, CDR2 FQNEAQ (reference sequence). Trimming removed 5 bases from V and 2 bases from J, with 16 bases in between. This CDR3 comprises 16 residues. The CDR3 sequence: CASSPRTLATYNEQFF. The CDR3 bases are TGTGCCAGCAGCCCCCGGACGCTGGCTACCTACAATGAGCAGTTCTTC.

The rearrangement joins TRBV4-1 to TRBJ2-6, with D unresolved. Trimming pared 4 bases from V and 0 bases from J, leaving 22 bases between. Germline V CDR1 and CDR2: MGHRA, YSYEKL. The CDR3 is 20 residues long. The DNA for the CDR3 is TGCGCCAGCAGCCGGAATATTGATCCATATCGTGCCTCTGGGGCCAACGTCCTGACTTTC. This sequence encodes CASSRNIDPYRASGANVLTF.

The chain couples TRBV12-3 or TRBV12-4 to TRBJ2-1; D remains ambiguous. The V gene lost 3 bases and the J gene lost 9 bases, with 12 bases spanning the gap. The CDR3 totals 13 residues. CDR3 coding DNA: TGTGCCAGCAGTTTTGCGGAGCGTGGTGAGCAGTTCTTC. It yields the protein CASSFAERGEQFF.

A few counts support this clonotype. The gene calls are TRBV5-5 and TRBJ2-5; D unresolved. V was trimmed by 6 bases and J by 2 bases, leaving 8 bases between them. CDR1 is SGHKS and CDR2 is YYEKEE in the germline V gene (reference sequence). The CDR3 runs 12 residues. As DNA, the CDR3 is TGTGCCAGCATTCAGCCTCAAGAGACCCAGTACTTC. Its translation is CASIQPQETQYF.

Comment on this clonotype: A read error may produce the germline difference seen at one junction end. J is TRBJ2-7 and V is TRBV29-1; D may be TRBD2 (6 bases). CDR3 length: 15 residues. The germline V gene encodes CDR1 SQVTM and CDR2 ANQGSEA. The CDR3 protein is CSVEGGAGQSYEQYF. CDR3 DNA sequence: TGCAGCGTCGAAGGAGGGGCAGGGCAATCCTACGAGCAGTACTTC.

This clonotype was seen many times. This rearrangement joins TRBV7-2 to TRBJ2-6, with D hard to call. V was shortened by 3 bases and J by 0 bases, with 3 bases between the two germline ends. Germline CDR1 reads SGHTA; CDR2 reads FQGNSA. The CDR3 is made up of 14 amino acids. CDR3 sequence reads: CASSFDSGANVLTF. The CDR3 nucleotides read TGTGCCAGCAGCTTTGACTCTGGGGCCAACGTCCTGACTTTC.

The rearrangement links TRBV4-2 to TRBJ2-5; the D gene could be TRBD1 or TRBD2 (5 bases each). The V end was cut by 4 bases, the J end by 4 bases, with 16 bases between. CDR3 size: 15 residues. Germline V lookup: CDR1 LGHNA, CDR2 YNFKEQ. The CDR3 is CASSPGPGLLETQYF. CDR3 nucleotide sequence: TGTGCCAGCAGCCCGGGGCCCGGACTGCTAGAGACCCAGTACTTC.

This clonotype was found a few times. This chain links TRBV6-5 with TRBJ2-5; TRBD2 aligns across 15 bases. Trimming cost V 2 bases and J 4 bases; bases outside gene matches: 8. Germline V gene sequence: CDR1 MNHEY, CDR2 SVGAGI. The CDR3 spans 18 residues. The CDR3 is CASSYRRTSGRGGETQYF. The CDR3 DNA reads TGTGCCAGCAGTTACAGACGGACTAGCGGGAGGGGTGGAGAGACCCAGTACTTC.

This chain links TRBV18 with TRBJ2-2, with 9 nucleotides matching TRBD2. From germline, CDR1 is KGHSH and CDR2 LQKENI. CDR3 length equals 17 residues. J gave up 4 bases and V 5 bases, and 11 bases lay outside the gene matches. CDR3 in amino acids: CASSIGASGTFTGELFF. DNA of the CDR3: TGTGCCAGCTCAATCGGCGCTAGCGGGACCTTCACCGGGGAGCTGTTTTTT.

The CDR3 region is CASSQVSGVGGELFF. CDR3 sequence (DNA): TGCGCCAGCAGCCAAGTATCCGGGGTTGGCGGGGAGCTGTTTTTT. The genes are TRBV4-3 and TRBJ2-2; D perhaps matches TRBD2 (5 bases). Germline lookup yields CDR1 LGHNA and CDR2 YSLEER. Trimming stripped 1 base from V and 7 bases from J, with 13 bases between. The CDR3 consists of 15 residues.

This clonotype was detected a few times. The chain combines TRBV20-1 with TRBJ2-2, with D possibly matching TRBD2 (6 bases). Looked up from germline, CDR1 is DFQATT and CDR2 is SNEGSKA (reference sequence). Trimming took 5 bases from V and 4 from J, leaving 17 bases between them. CDR3 size: 15 residues. CDR3 in amino acids: CSARKWDSLTGELFF. In DNA form, the CDR3 reads TGCAGTGCTCGGAAATGGGACTCCCTCACCGGGGAGCTGTTTTTT.

This clonotype was found many times. The chain is built from TRBV12-3 or TRBV12-4 and TRBJ2-7; no firm D call. The length of the CDR3 is 11 residues. V was cut by 6 bases and J by 5 bases, with 8 bases left in between. The CDR3 is CASRTRNEQYF. As DNA, the CDR3 is TGTGCCAGCAGAACCCGGAACGAGCAGTACTTC.

This chain connects TRBV12-3 or TRBV12-4 to TRBJ2-7, with D uncertain. V shed 6 bases and J shed 10 bases, with 16 bases lying between them. This CDR3 has 12 residues. The CDR3 DNA sequence: TGTGCCAGCAGCCCCGAGGACCCTTCTCAGTACTTC. This sequence encodes CASSPEDPSQYF.

The gene calls are TRBV5-1 and TRBJ2-2; 10 bases agree with TRBD1. CDR1 is SGHRS, CDR2 YFSETQ, per germline. The CDR3 contains 16 residues. V lost 4 bases and J lost 3; bases outside the gene matches: 6. The CDR3 reads CASSQQTGGYTGELFF. CDR3 in DNA: TGCGCCAGCAGCCAACAGACAGGGGGCTACACCGGGGAGCTGTTTTTT. The full variable domain, rest sourced from reference TRBV5-1 and TRBJ2-2, is KAGVTQTPRYLIKTRGQQVTLSCSPISGHRSVSWYQQTPGQGLQFLFEYFSETQRNKGNFPGRFSGRQFSNSRSEMNVSTLELGDSALYLCASSQQTGGYTGELFFGEGSRLTVL.

In its sample, this clonotype was seen many times. The CDR3 loop reads CASSLDSGGQSEQFF. The CDR3 DNA reads as TGCGCCAGCAGCTTGGATTCGGGAGGGCAGAGTGAGCAGTTCTTC. The rearrangement joins TRBV5-1 to TRBJ2-1; 8 bases align to TRBD2. V trimming: 0 bases; J trimming: 9 bases; junction bases outside the gene matches: 8. CDR1 SGHRS and CDR2 YFSETQ come from the germline V gene. The CDR3 is made up of 15 amino acids.

This clonotype was picked up many times. The chain uses TRBV20-1 and TRBJ2-3; D gene unclear. From germline, CDR1 is DFQATT and CDR2 SNEGSKA (reference sequence). Trimming shortened V by 4 bases and J by 2 bases, and 19 bases separated the two germline ends. The CDR3 length is 16 residues. The CDR3 region is CSATSNGGRDTDTQYF. The CDR3 DNA follows: TGCAGTGCTACCTCGAACGGCGGAAGAGACACAGATACGCAGTATTTT.

This clonotype was observed a few times. The J gene is TRBJ1-2, the V gene TRBV20-1; D ambiguous. The CDR3 loop spans 11 amino acids. Germline CDR1 is DFQATT and CDR2 is SNEGSKA (reference sequence). V gave up 7 bases and J gave up 6 bases, with 12 bases separating them. The CDR3 bases are TGCAGTGTGTTTCCCTTAGATGGCTACACCTTC. The encoded protein is CSVFPLDGYTF.

Comments on this clonotype: A much larger clone differs from this one at a single base, so this may be a read error. This chain uses TRBV3-1 with TRBJ1-1; TRBD1 aligns across 9 bases. Germline V gene data show CDR1 as LGHDT and CDR2 as YNNKEL (reference sequence). The CDR3 is made up of 15 amino acids. Unmatched junction bases numbered 5, after V lost 6 bases and J lost 0 bases. The CDR3 loop is CASRPGTGLNTEAFF. CDR3 nucleotide sequence: TGTGCCAGCAGGCCCGGGACAGGGTTGAACACTGAAGCTTTCTTT.